These 5 T cell receptor beta chains were sequenced from one sample in a study of T cells after yellow fever vaccination. MiXCR, applied by TCRdb to the 5' RACE reads, yields one record per CDR3 protein. Among over 300,000 distinct CDR3 sequences listed, roughly 3.9% were seen once. This sample comprised PBMCs, obtained 5 days after the yellow fever booster vaccination. These receptors all stem from a young man who received the YFV17D yellow fever vaccine.

This clonotype was observed at least ten times. The rearrangement joins TRBV5-1 to TRBJ1-1, with TRBD1 matching over 9 bases. Germline CDR1 is SGHRS and CDR2 is YFSETQ. J lost 1 base, V lost 6 bases, and 13 bases had no gene match. This CDR3 comprises 17 residues. CDR3 residues: CASTHSTGGAGNTEAFF. For the CDR3, the DNA is TGCGCCAGCACACATTCTACAGGGGGCGCCGGGAACACTGAAGCTTTCTTT.

This clonotype was counted at least ten times. The rearrangement links TRBV5-1 to TRBJ2-5, with 7 bases lining up with TRBD1. After removal of 2 bases from V and 2 bases from J, the junction contained 3 bases not matched to a gene. The CDR3 length is 14 residues. CDR1 is SGHRS and CDR2 is YFSETQ in the germline V gene. Here the CDR3 reads CASSLQGNQETQYF. The CDR3 region has the DNA TGCGCCAGCAGCTTACAGGGGAATCAAGAGACCCAGTACTTC.

This chain connects TRBV6-4 to TRBJ1-2, with D perhaps TRBD1 (5 bases). The V and J ends lost 4 bases and 5 bases respectively, with 14 bases between them. The CDR3 length is 14 residues. CDR1 is MRHNA, CDR2 SNTAGT, per germline. The CDR3 loop is CASSADGGWYGYTF. CDR3 DNA: TGTGCCAGCAGTGCGGACGGGGGTTGGTATGGCTACACCTTC.

This clonotype appeared a few times. The DNA for the CDR3 is TGCGCCAGCAGCCAAGATTCGGTGGTTGGGACTGAAGCTTTCTTT. Translating it yields CASSQDSVVGTEAFF. V and J are TRBV4-3 and TRBJ1-1; no clear D. The CDR3 runs 15 residues. Germline V gene lookup returns CDR1 LGHNA and CDR2 YSLEER. The V end lost 0 bases, the J end lost 5 bases, and 13 bases lay between the germline ends.

This clonotype occurred a few times. This rearrangement joins TRBV6-6 to TRBJ1-2, with TRBD1 matching 8 bases. Unmatched junction bases numbered 10, after V lost 2 bases and J lost 8 bases. Germline lookup yields CDR1 MNHNY and CDR2 SVGAGI (reference sequence). The CDR3 sequence is 15 residues long. CDR3 sequence reads: CASSYPGGIRRGYTF. The CDR3 nucleotides read TGTGCCAGCAGTTACCCAGGGGGCATACGTCGCGGCTACACCTTC.